The present T cell receptor (beta chain) was sequenced within a study of blood T cell repertoires in COVID-19. Looking at the study overall: Some COVID-19 samples were acute and others convalescent; all came from the United States, Italy and Spain. Sample material is recorded as cDNA or gDNA derived from T cells, B-cell-depleted T cells, or PBMCs.

This clone was seen more than once but under ten times. Per germline, CDR1 KGHSH and CDR2 LQKENI. The V gene end was trimmed by 3 bases and the J gene end by 1 base; junction bases not matched to a gene: 3. The CDR3 has 15 amino acids. How the authors handled the data: Reference gene primer amplification gave nucleated cell count estimates. Sequenced by immunoSEQ multiplex PCR; TCRdb stores in-frame clones only, minus some. The V and J calls and clone size are taken from that table; D and trimming were inferred from the DNA. Of approximately 91,000 clones in the sample, about 80% were seen once. The receptor was derived from a man between 65 and 85 years old with acute or convalescent COVID-19. Sequenced material: peripheral blood. The rearrangement links TRBV18 to TRBJ2-1, with 7 bases matching TRBD1. The CDR3 DNA reads TGTGCCAGCTCACCGGGACAGACGTCCTACAATGAGCAGTTCTTC. Translating it yields CASSPGQTSYNEQFF.